The clone carrying this T cell receptor beta chain occurred once. Its antigen is unidentified. The assay was immunoSEQ multiplex PCR, and TCRdb's table has in-frame clones only and misses some. Of under 150,000 clones listed, approximately 88% are singletons. This specimen comes from a study of T cell responses to AZD1222 COVID-19 vaccine. Study-level results: An increase in Spike-specific TCR breadth and depth was observed after two AZD1222 doses. Repertoires were obtained only post-peak T cell response. Unmutated variant regions are reportedly the target of nearly half of TCRs that are spike-specific. The CD4 TCRs associated with vaccination extended across spike and predominated at 160-218 and 743-854.

Trimming removed 5 bases from V and 8 bases from J; junction bases left unmatched: 9. This CDR3 comprises 15 residues. Germline lookup yields CDR1 SNHLY and CDR2 FYNNEI. The chain employs TRBV2 and TRBJ1-6; 7 nucleotides agree with TRBD1. The sample consisted of peripheral blood, taken on day 0 of AZD1222 vaccination. This TCR came from an adult in good health. The CDR3 nucleotides are TGTGCCAGCAGTTATAACAGGGGAGGTTATTCACCCCTCCACTTT. This encodes CASSYNRGGYSPLHF.